This passage covers 9 T cell receptor beta chains from one sample sequenced in a study of T cell responses to AZD1222 COVID-19 vaccine. Profiled with immunoSEQ multiplex PCR; TCRdb holds only in-frame clones, not every one. The sample gives 120,000 or so clones, 92% of which show up once; approximately 1% is in the top ten. Sequencing was performed on peripheral blood, taken on day 0 of AZD1222 vaccination. The receptors here all came from an adult in good health.

This clone was found once. The chain has TRBV3-1 (or the pseudogene TRBV3-2) and TRBJ2-3; 11 positions match TRBD2. Germline lookup yields CDR1 LGHDT and CDR2 YNNKEL (reference sequence). V lost 4 bases and J lost 3; bases outside the gene matches: 0. The length of the CDR3 is 14 residues. The CDR3 loop reads CASSRTSGTDTQYF. The CDR3 DNA reads TGTGCCAGCAGCCGGACTAGCGGGACAGATACGCAGTATTTT.

The chain links TRBV6-4 to TRBJ1-5; 7 bases match TRBD1. Trimming cost V 6 bases and J 5 bases; bases outside gene matches: 16. Germline lookup yields CDR1 MRHNA and CDR2 SNTAGT. The length of the CDR3 is 17 residues. The CDR3 reads CASRSTPPCRGYQPQHF. CDR3 nucleotide sequence: TGTGCCAGCAGGTCGACCCCTCCGTGCAGGGGGTATCAGCCCCAGCATTTT.

This clone was seen once. The chain has TRBV2 and TRBJ1-2; D gene unclear. The CDR3 loop spans 11 amino acids. Germline CDR1 reads SNHLY; CDR2 reads FYNNEI. The CDR3 sequence: CVLRPNYGYTF. For the CDR3, the DNA is TGTGTTCTAAGGCCTAACTATGGCTACACCTTC.

CDR3 sequence (DNA): TGTGCCAGCAGTTTTAGCTGGGGCTCCTACAATGAGCAGTTCTTC. Its translation: CASSFSWGSYNEQFF. The chain uses TRBV27 and TRBJ2-1; D gene unclear. V was shortened by 3 bases and J by 0 bases, with 9 bases between the two germline ends. Germline CDR1 reads MNHEY; CDR2 reads SMNVEV (reference sequence). This CDR3 has 15 residues.

The J gene is TRBJ2-5, the V gene TRBV27; D possibly corresponds to TRBD1 (6 bases). V shed 5 bases and J shed 4 bases, with 17 bases lying between them. This CDR3 comprises 15 residues. CDR1 and CDR2 from the germline V gene are MNHEY and SMNVEV (reference sequence). For the CDR3, the DNA is TGTGCCAGCAGTCCCCTCCCCACAGGGCGAGAGACCCAGTACTTC. Its protein product is CASSPLPTGRETQYF.

The rearrangement links TRBV6-5 to TRBJ1-1, with D unclear. Trimming cost V 2 bases and J 2 bases, with 12 bases left between them. The CDR3 is made up of 15 amino acids. Germline-derived CDR1 and CDR2 are MNHEY and SVGAGI. The CDR3 protein is CASSYGVLGNTEAFF. For the CDR3, the DNA is TGTGCCAGCAGTTACGGCGTTTTGGGTAACACTGAAGCTTTCTTT.

CDR3 sequence reads: CASSQGEKLFF. For the CDR3, the DNA is TGTGCCAGTAGTCAAGGGGAAAAACTGTTTTTT. The V call is TRBV19, the J call TRBJ1-4; D is unclear. The germline gives CDR1 LNHDA, CDR2 SQIVND (reference sequence). The CDR3 consists of 11 residues. V was pared by 5 bases and J by 8 bases, with 6 bases between. Filled out from reference TRBV19 and TRBJ1-4, the complete variable domain reads DGGITQSPKYLFRKEGQNVTLSCEQNLNHDAMYWYRQDPGQGLRLIYYSQIVNDFQKGDIAEGYSVSREKKESFPLTVTSAQKNPTAFYLCASSQGEKLFFGSGTQLSVL.

The rearrangement joins TRBV3-1 (or the pseudogene TRBV3-2) to TRBJ2-3; 9 positions agree with TRBD2. CDR1 LGHDT and CDR2 YNNKEL come from the germline V gene (reference sequence). The CDR3 contains 16 residues. Losses at the gene ends were 6 bases for V and 0 bases for J; bases not matched to a gene: 7. CDR3 loop: CASSPLAGSSTDTQYF. Here the CDR3 DNA reads TGTGCCAGCAGTCCCCTAGCGGGGTCTAGCACAGATACGCAGTATTTT.

The genes are TRBV24-1 and TRBJ2-1; D is unclear. CDR1 KGHDR and CDR2 SFDVKD come from the germline V gene. Between the trimmed V and J ends, which lost 3 bases and 8 bases, there was a span of 4 bases. CDR3 length: 11 residues. The chain's CDR3 is CATSDEDEQFF. The CDR3 DNA sequence: TGTGCCACCAGTGATGAGGATGAGCAGTTCTTC.